This T cell receptor (beta chain) was sequenced during a study of T cell responses to AZD1222 COVID-19 vaccine. Assay used: immunoSEQ multiplex PCR; TCRdb lists only in-frame clones, some missing. The repertoire holds 95,000 to 100,000 clones, with over 75% as singletons. V shed 1 base and J shed 6 bases, with 9 bases lying between them. CDR3 length: 13 residues. Germline V gene data show CDR1 as KGHSH and CDR2 as LQKENI. This material consisted of peripheral blood, taken on day 0 of AZD1222 vaccination. This clonotype was obtained from an adult in good health. This sequence joins TRBV18 and TRBJ1-2; D gene ambiguous. The CDR3 nucleotides are TGTGCCAGCTCACCACTAACCGACGATGGCTACACCTTC. This gives the protein CASSPLTDDGYTF.